A selection of T cell receptor beta chains follows, all from one sample in a study. Each CDR3 protein is one row after TCRdb ran MiXCR on the RT-PCR reads. The sample consists of hundreds of thousands of distinct CDR3 sequences, over 12% of them appearing once. Sequenced sample: memory CD4+ T cells from blood. All receptors come from a female donor in good health, serving as a healthy control. The CDR3 runs from the conserved cysteine through the conserved F or W. D genes are given only for firm matches. Only part of the rows carry a size: once, few, many, or a class if the clone is expanded.

J gene	D gene	V gene	clone size	CDR3 DNA	CDR3 protein
TRBJ2-5	-	TRBV5-1	few	TGCGCCAGCAGGATTCGAATCCAAGAGACCCAGTACTTC	CASRIRIQETQYF
TRBJ2-3	TRBD2	TRBV7-9	few	TGTGCCAGCAGCCGCCAGACTAGCGGGAGCGCAGATACGCAGTATTTT	CASSRQTSGSADTQYF
TRBJ2-2	-	TRBV10-3	few	TGTGCCATCAGAGGGGGGGGGCGGAACACCGGGGAGCTGTTTTTT	CAIRGGGRNTGELFF
TRBJ1-1	-	TRBV4-3	many	TGCGCCAGCAGCCGCGCCGGACAGAACACTGAAGCTTTCTTT	CASSRAGQNTEAFF
TRBJ2-5	-	TRBV5-5	few	TGTGCCAGCAGCTTGAGGGGCGAGGGGCTGGAGACCCAGTACTTC	CASSLRGEGLETQYF
TRBJ2-3	-	TRBV28	few	TGTGCCAGCAGTCCACATAACACAGATACGCAGTATTTT	CASSPHNTDTQYF
TRBJ1-6	-	TRBV7-9	many	TGTGCCAGCAGTTCCGACGGCAATTCACCCCTCCACTTT	CASSSDGNSPLHF
TRBJ2-2	-	TRBV6-5	many	TGTGCCAGCACCTTCGGTGTTTACGGGGAGCTGTTTTTT	CASTFGVYGELFF
TRBJ2-3	TRBD2	TRBV28	few	TGTGCCAGCCAACGCGGGGGGGGCACAGATACGCAGTATTTT	CASQRGGGTDTQYF
TRBJ1-1	-	TRBV6-6	few	TGTGCCAGCAGTTACTCTTTGGGCGTGAACACTGAAGCTTTCTTT	CASSYSLGVNTEAFF
TRBJ2-7	TRBD2	TRBV12-3/TRBV12-4	few	TGTGCCAGCAGCACTAGCGGGAGGGCTTCCTACGAGCAGTACTTC	CASSTSGRASYEQYF
TRBJ1-5	-	TRBV4-1	few	TGCGCCAGCAGCCAAGATGGAGCAGCCCTGGTGCCCCAGCATTTT	CASSQDGAALVPQHF
TRBJ2-3	TRBD2	TRBV3-1	once	TGTGCCAGCAGCCAAGATTACGGACTAGCGGGATCGTATTTT	CASSQDYGLAGSYF
TRBJ2-7	-	TRBV20-1	-	TGCAGTGCTAGAAGAGGGAGGAGGGACGAGCAGTACTTC	CSARRGRRDEQYF
TRBJ2-5	TRBD2	TRBV18	many	TGTGCCAGCTCACGGGGGCTAGCGGGAGAAGAGACCCAGTACTTC	CASSRGLAGEETQYF
TRBJ1-5	-	TRBV30	-	TGTGCCTGGAGTGCGAGGGGTCAGCCCCAGCATTTT	CAWSARGQPQHF
TRBJ2-1	-	TRBV6-5	many	TGTGCCACCCTCCGGGCGGGCAACATGGGTGAGCAGTTCTTC	CATLRAGNMGEQFF
TRBJ1-5	-	TRBV5-1	few	TGCGCCAGCAGCCCCCTGTCTGGGGCGGAGCAGCCCCAGCATTTT	CASSPLSGAEQPQHF
TRBJ1-2	TRBD1	TRBV12-3/TRBV12-4	few	TGTGCCAGCAGTTTAAGGGGGCCGAGTCAAGGCTACACCTTC	CASSLRGPSQGYTF
TRBJ2-5	-	TRBV27	few	TGTGCCAGCAGTTTAAGGCGCGGGGCGGGGGAGACCCAGTACTTC	CASSLRRGAGETQYF
TRBJ2-1	TRBD2	TRBV28	-	TGTGCCAGCAGTGCCCAGGGACTAGCTAAAAGAAATGAGCAGTTCTTC	CASSAQGLAKRNEQFF
TRBJ1-2	-	TRBV11-2	-	TGTGCCAGCAGCTCCCTTCAGGGGTTAGGCTACACCTTC	CASSSLQGLGYTF
TRBJ2-1	TRBD2	TRBV6-5	-	TGTGCCAGCAGTTACTCGTTACTAGCGGGAGGAAGCTCCTACAATGAGCAGTTCTTC	CASSYSLLAGGSSYNEQFF
TRBJ1-5	-	TRBV6-2/TRBV6-3	-	TGTGCCAGCAGTAAAGGGGCAGCTCAGCCCCAGCATTTT	CASSKGAAQPQHF
TRBJ1-5	TRBD1	TRBV20-1	few	TGCAGTGCTAGACAAGGACAGGTGGGACATCAGCCCCAGCATTTT	CSARQGQVGHQPQHF
TRBJ2-7	-	TRBV7-3	many	TGTGCCAGCAGCACCGACGGAACCTCCTACGAGCAGTACTTC	CASSTDGTSYEQYF
TRBJ2-1	TRBD2	TRBV3-1	-	TGTGCCAGCAGCCAACGCGGGAGGTACAATGAGCAGTTCTTC	CASSQRGRYNEQFF